This T cell receptor (beta chain) was sequenced during a study of CD8+ T cells in alopecia areata. Study-level information: Treated patients were given 5 to 10 mg oral tofacitinib twice daily. A 6-month off-drug phase came after tofacitinib, which had lasted 6 to 18 months.

Findings and limits, study-wide: Relative to normal scalp, lesional scalp, especially alopecia totalis/universalis, showed higher clonality.

The germline gives CDR1 SEHNR, CDR2 FQNEAQ (reference sequence). J gave up 6 bases and V 1 base, and 6 bases lay outside the gene matches. The CDR3 loop spans 17 amino acids. cDNA prepared by RNA extraction and subsequent reverse transcription served as the template for sequencing. The method was immunoSEQ multiplex PCR; TCRdb's version includes in-frame clones alone and lacks a portion of them. This sample has about 15,000 clones, with about three fifths found just once. To note about this clone: What it binds is unknown.

Alopecia areata patients gave lesional scalp punch biopsies and peripheral blood samples. This sequence was found in a human donor with alopecia areata. The chain couples TRBV7-9 to TRBJ2-1; 13 bases fit TRBD2. The sequencing sample was made of skin. The CDR3 DNA reads TGTGCCAGCAGCTTAGGGGGGACTAGCGGGAATCTCAATGAGCAGTTCTTC. Its protein is CASSLGGTSGNLNEQFF.